These T cell receptor beta chains were read from a single sample in a study of shared clonotypes between healthy human individuals. TCRdb's copy holds only in-frame clones and misses some; the assay was immunoSEQ multiplex PCR. The table records about 2 million clones, approximately 94% of them present only once. Input material: naive CD8+ T cells sorted from blood. These TCRs come from a man between 18 and 29 years old in good health. Each CDR3 is given with its conserved first and last residue. The order of the fields is V gene, D gene, J gene, CDR3 length, clone size, CDR3 protein, CDR3 DNA. D genes are given only for firm matches. For some rows the clone size is stated as once, few or many, or as a class when expanded; others skip it.

v_gene: TRBV27; d_gene: -; j_gene: TRBJ1-6; len: 18; abundance: -; CDR3aa: CASSSPTNLLTYNSPLHF; CDR3nt: TGTGCCAGCAGTTCCCCGACCAATCTATTAACCTATAATTCACCCCTCCACTTT
v_gene: TRBV7-9; d_gene: -; j_gene: TRBJ2-5; len: 13; abundance: once; CDR3aa: CASEGMAPETQYF; CDR3nt: TGTGCCTCAGAGGGGATGGCTCCCGAGACCCAGTACTTC
v_gene: TRBV7-7; d_gene: -; j_gene: TRBJ2-5; len: 13; abundance: once; CDR3aa: CASSLAPKETQYF; CDR3nt: TGTGCTAGCAGCTTAGCGCCCAAAGAGACCCAGTACTTC
v_gene: TRBV29-1; d_gene: TRBD1; j_gene: TRBJ2-2; len: 13; abundance: -; CDR3aa: CSVDRGLDGELFF; CDR3nt: TGCAGCGTTGACAGGGGGCTTGACGGGGAGCTGTTTTTT
v_gene: TRBV27; d_gene: -; j_gene: TRBJ2-3; len: 14; abundance: -; CDR3aa: CASSPLRSEGTQYF; CDR3nt: TGTGCCAGCAGTCCCCTACGGAGTGAGGGTACGCAGTATTTT
v_gene: TRBV9; d_gene: -; j_gene: TRBJ2-3; len: 16; abundance: once; CDR3aa: CASSDSGGVGEDTQYF; CDR3nt: TGTGCCAGCAGCGACTCTGGCGGGGTGGGGGAGGATACGCAGTATTTT
v_gene: TRBV28; d_gene: -; j_gene: TRBJ2-7; len: 14; abundance: -; CDR3aa: CASSDRDTNYEQYF; CDR3nt: TGTGCCAGCAGTGACCGGGACACTAACTACGAGCAGTACTTC
v_gene: TRBV6-6; d_gene: -; j_gene: TRBJ1-1; len: 12; abundance: -; CDR3aa: CASSYGVTEAFF; CDR3nt: TGTGCCAGCAGTTACGGGGTTACTGAAGCTTTCTTT
v_gene: TRBV27; d_gene: -; j_gene: TRBJ2-1; len: 12; abundance: -; CDR3aa: CASSFINNEQFF; CDR3nt: TGTGCCAGCAGTTTCATTAACAATGAGCAGTTCTTC
v_gene: TRBV7-9; d_gene: -; j_gene: TRBJ2-5; len: 12; abundance: -; CDR3aa: CASRYREETQYF; CDR3nt: TGTGCCAGCCGATACAGGGAAGAGACCCAGTACTTC
v_gene: TRBV6-4; d_gene: -; j_gene: TRBJ1-1; len: 11; abundance: -; CDR3aa: CASTISTEAFF; CDR3nt: TGTGCCAGCACGATTAGCACTGAAGCTTTCTTT
v_gene: TRBV6-4; d_gene: TRBD1; j_gene: TRBJ2-5; len: 15; abundance: -; CDR3aa: CASSPGQGALETQYF; CDR3nt: TGTGCCAGCAGTCCTGGACAGGGGGCATTGGAGACCCAGTACTTC
v_gene: TRBV7-8; d_gene: TRBD2; j_gene: TRBJ2-7; len: 15; abundance: -; CDR3aa: CASSYRLAGGYEQYF; CDR3nt: TGTGCCAGCAGCTATAGACTAGCGGGAGGATACGAGCAGTACTTC
v_gene: TRBV29-1; d_gene: -; j_gene: TRBJ2-1; len: 15; abundance: -; CDR3aa: CSVEDWGGAQDEQFF; CDR3nt: TGCAGCGTTGAAGATTGGGGGGGCGCCCAGGATGAGCAGTTCTTC
v_gene: TRBV4-1; d_gene: TRBD2; j_gene: TRBJ2-7; len: 15; abundance: -; CDR3aa: CASSQEKTSNYEQYF; CDR3nt: TGCGCCAGCAGCCAAGAAAAGACTAGCAACTACGAGCAGTACTTC
v_gene: TRBV7-9; d_gene: -; j_gene: TRBJ2-5; len: 15; abundance: -; CDR3aa: CASSLTRTDLETQYF; CDR3nt: TGTGCCAGCAGCTTAACCAGGACAGACCTGGAGACCCAGTACTTC
v_gene: TRBV10-2; d_gene: TRBD1; j_gene: TRBJ1-1; len: 11; abundance: -; CDR3aa: CASSAGGLAFF; CDR3nt: TGCGCCAGCAGTGCAGGGGGCTTGGCTTTCTTT
v_gene: TRBV6-6; d_gene: TRBD2; j_gene: TRBJ2-5; len: 16; abundance: -; CDR3aa: CASSPTSSGVGETQYF; CDR3nt: TGTGCCAGCAGTCCAACCTCTAGCGGGGTGGGGGAGACCCAGTACTTC
v_gene: TRBV11-2; d_gene: -; j_gene: TRBJ1-1; len: 14; abundance: -; CDR3aa: CASSSRIPGSEAFF; CDR3nt: TGTGCCAGCAGCTCCCGCATCCCAGGTTCTGAAGCTTTCTTT
v_gene: TRBV4-1; d_gene: -; j_gene: TRBJ2-7; len: 15; abundance: -; CDR3aa: CASSPKGDGTYEQYF; CDR3nt: TGCGCCAGCAGCCCCAAGGGGGACGGTACCTACGAGCAGTACTTC
v_gene: TRBV27; d_gene: -; j_gene: TRBJ1-1; len: 14; abundance: -; CDR3aa: CASRLGRVNTEAFF; CDR3nt: TGTGCCAGCAGGCTTGGTCGTGTGAACACTGAAGCTTTCTTT
v_gene: TRBV15; d_gene: -; j_gene: TRBJ2-5; len: 14; abundance: -; CDR3aa: CATSYYSNGETQYF; CDR3nt: TGTGCCACCAGCTATTACTCGAATGGAGAGACCCAGTACTTC
v_gene: TRBV7-9; d_gene: -; j_gene: TRBJ2-1; len: 12; abundance: -; CDR3aa: CASTGDLNEQFF; CDR3nt: TGTGCCAGCACGGGGGACCTCAATGAGCAGTTCTTC
v_gene: TRBV27; d_gene: -; j_gene: TRBJ1-6; len: 15; abundance: -; CDR3aa: CASSLGSPYNSPLHF; CDR3nt: TGTGCCAGCAGTTTGGGGTCTCCCTATAATTCACCCCTCCACTTT
v_gene: TRBV6-5; d_gene: -; j_gene: TRBJ1-3; len: 15; abundance: -; CDR3aa: CASSPTGSSGNTIYF; CDR3nt: TGTGCCAGCAGCCCGACAGGAAGCTCTGGAAACACCATATATTTT
v_gene: TRBV6-6; d_gene: TRBD2; j_gene: TRBJ2-1; len: 14; abundance: -; CDR3aa: CASTLRGGSPEQFF; CDR3nt: TGTGCCAGCACCCTACGGGGCGGGAGTCCTGAGCAGTTCTTC
v_gene: TRBV2; d_gene: -; j_gene: TRBJ2-7; len: 14; abundance: -; CDR3aa: CASSGTELTYEQYF; CDR3nt: TGTGCCAGCAGTGGAACGGAACTGACCTACGAGCAGTACTTC
v_gene: TRBV27; d_gene: -; j_gene: TRBJ2-7; len: 17; abundance: -; CDR3aa: CASSLGPGAGQHYEQYF; CDR3nt: TGTGCCAGCAGTTTAGGCCCAGGAGCAGGGCAACACTACGAGCAGTACTTC
v_gene: TRBV2; d_gene: -; j_gene: TRBJ1-1; len: 17; abundance: -; CDR3aa: CASSKTPSWESDTEAFF; CDR3nt: TGTGCCAGCAGTAAAACACCCTCATGGGAGTCGGACACTGAAGCTTTCTTT
v_gene: TRBV6-6; d_gene: TRBD1; j_gene: TRBJ1-6; len: 14; abundance: -; CDR3aa: CASSPDRGGSPLHF; CDR3nt: TGTGCCAGCAGTCCAGACAGGGGTGGTTCACCCCTCCACTTT
v_gene: TRBV7-9; d_gene: TRBD2; j_gene: TRBJ2-7; len: 15; abundance: -; CDR3aa: CASSLMDGRRYEQYF; CDR3nt: TGTGCCAGCAGCTTAATGGACGGGAGGCGGTACGAGCAGTACTTC
v_gene: TRBV7-8; d_gene: TRBD2; j_gene: TRBJ2-1; len: 18; abundance: once; CDR3aa: CASSTEPFLAGGSDEQFF; CDR3nt: TGTGCCAGCAGCACAGAACCATTCCTAGCGGGAGGGTCGGATGAGCAGTTCTTC
v_gene: TRBV9; d_gene: TRBD1; j_gene: TRBJ2-7; len: 14; abundance: -; CDR3aa: CASSVGAGGGEQYF; CDR3nt: TGTGCCAGCAGCGTAGGGGCAGGGGGCGGCGAGCAGTACTTC
v_gene: TRBV14; d_gene: -; j_gene: TRBJ2-7; len: 13; abundance: -; CDR3aa: CASSQWGSYEQYF; CDR3nt: TGTGCCAGCAGCCAATGGGGGTCCTACGAGCAGTACTTC
v_gene: TRBV6-6; d_gene: -; j_gene: TRBJ2-2; len: 15; abundance: -; CDR3aa: CASSYSAGPTGELFF; CDR3nt: TGTGCCAGCAGTTACTCCGCAGGGCCCACCGGGGAGCTGTTTTTT
v_gene: TRBV6-1; d_gene: TRBD2; j_gene: TRBJ2-7; len: 17; abundance: -; CDR3aa: CASSDPLLAGAVYEQYF; CDR3nt: TGTGCCAGCAGTGACCCCTTACTAGCGGGGGCCGTATACGAGCAGTACTTC
v_gene: TRBV18; d_gene: -; j_gene: TRBJ2-5; len: 16; abundance: -; CDR3aa: CASSPPSIEYQETQYF; CDR3nt: TGTGCCAGCTCACCTCCGTCGATCGAGTACCAAGAGACCCAGTACTTC
v_gene: TRBV5-1; d_gene: -; j_gene: TRBJ2-7; len: 14; abundance: -; CDR3aa: CASSFEPGPYEQYF; CDR3nt: TGCGCCAGCAGCTTCGAGCCGGGCCCCTACGAGCAGTACTTC
v_gene: TRBV29-1; d_gene: -; j_gene: TRBJ2-1; len: 13; abundance: -; CDR3aa: CSVEMTTHNEQFF; CDR3nt: TGCAGCGTTGAAATGACTACTCACAATGAGCAGTTCTTC
v_gene: TRBV2; d_gene: TRBD1; j_gene: TRBJ1-1; len: 15; abundance: -; CDR3aa: CASSELGQSNTEAFF; CDR3nt: TGTGCCAGCAGTGAATTGGGACAGTCGAACACTGAAGCTTTCTTT
v_gene: TRBV2; d_gene: -; j_gene: TRBJ2-1; len: 13; abundance: -; CDR3aa: CASKSRDYNEQFF; CDR3nt: TGTGCCAGCAAATCGAGGGACTACAATGAGCAGTTCTTC
v_gene: TRBV27; d_gene: -; j_gene: TRBJ2-2; len: 14; abundance: -; CDR3aa: CASSFRRNTGELFF; CDR3nt: TGTGCCAGCAGTTTCCGGAGAAACACCGGGGAGCTGTTTTTT
v_gene: TRBV9; d_gene: -; j_gene: TRBJ1-2; len: 14; abundance: -; CDR3aa: CASSVGGATYGYTF; CDR3nt: TGTGCCAGCAGCGTAGGAGGCGCCACGTATGGCTACACCTTC
v_gene: TRBV11-2; d_gene: -; j_gene: TRBJ2-4; len: 12; abundance: -; CDR3aa: CASSLDARRQYF; CDR3nt: TGTGCCAGCAGCTTAGATGCGAGGCGCCAGTACTTC
v_gene: TRBV6-5; d_gene: -; j_gene: TRBJ1-1; len: 13; abundance: -; CDR3aa: CASSFLRADEAFF; CDR3nt: TGTGCCAGCAGTTTCCTCCGGGCGGATGAAGCTTTCTTT
v_gene: TRBV6-5; d_gene: -; j_gene: TRBJ1-1; len: 15; abundance: -; CDR3aa: CASSPGPGGLTEAFF; CDR3nt: TGTGCCAGCAGTCCGGGACCTGGAGGACTCACTGAAGCTTTCTTT
v_gene: TRBV4-1; d_gene: -; j_gene: TRBJ2-2; len: 16; abundance: -; CDR3aa: CASSHPGTTNTGELFF; CDR3nt: TGCGCCAGCAGCCATCCGGGGACAACGAACACCGGGGAGCTGTTTTTT
v_gene: TRBV28; d_gene: -; j_gene: TRBJ1-6; len: 14; abundance: -; CDR3aa: CASSMGRGHSPLHF; CDR3nt: TGTGCCAGCAGCATGGGACGGGGTCATTCACCCCTCCACTTT
v_gene: TRBV7-9; d_gene: -; j_gene: TRBJ1-1; len: 15; abundance: -; CDR3aa: CASSLRVVPNTEAFF; CDR3nt: TGTGCCAGCAGCTTAAGAGTGGTTCCGAACACTGAAGCTTTCTTT
v_gene: TRBV4-2; d_gene: -; j_gene: TRBJ1-2; len: 13; abundance: -; CDR3aa: CASSPRGNYGYTF; CDR3nt: TGTGCCAGCAGCCCGCGGGGTAACTATGGCTACACCTTC